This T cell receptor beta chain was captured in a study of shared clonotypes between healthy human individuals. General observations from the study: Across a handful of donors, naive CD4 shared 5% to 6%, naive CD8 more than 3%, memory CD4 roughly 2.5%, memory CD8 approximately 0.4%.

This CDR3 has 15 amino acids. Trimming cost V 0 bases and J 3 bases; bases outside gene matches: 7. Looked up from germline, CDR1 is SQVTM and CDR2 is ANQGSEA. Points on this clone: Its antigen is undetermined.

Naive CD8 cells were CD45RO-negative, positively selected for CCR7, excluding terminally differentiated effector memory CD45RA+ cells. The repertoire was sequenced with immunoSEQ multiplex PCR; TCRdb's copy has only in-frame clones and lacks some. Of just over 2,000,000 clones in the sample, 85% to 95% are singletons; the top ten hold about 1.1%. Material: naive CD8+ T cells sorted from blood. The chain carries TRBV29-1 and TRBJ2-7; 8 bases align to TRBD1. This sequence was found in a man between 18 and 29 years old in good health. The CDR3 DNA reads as TGCAGCGTTGAAGAGGCGCCAGGGGGCATCTACGAGCAGTACTTC. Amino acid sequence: CSVEEAPGGIYEQYF.